Listed below are T cell receptor beta chains from one sample, sequenced in a study of identical twins. TCRdb reprocessed the 5' RACE reads with MiXCR, giving one entry per CDR3 protein. The sample records under 900,000 distinct CDR3 sequences, about 12% being singletons. These data were likewise used in another study, on yellow fever vaccine responses in identical twins.

The sample consisted of PBMCs. The receptors stem from a woman aged 18-29 years in good health. The CDR3 runs from the conserved cysteine through the conserved F or W. Each record gives: clone size, D gene, V gene, J gene, CDR3 protein, CDR3 DNA. The D gene is left open where the match is weak. Size is stated for part of the rows, as once, few or many counts, or as a class when the clone is expanded.

clone_size: .
d_call: .
v_call: TRBV20-1
j_call: TRBJ1-1
cdr3_aa: CSASYRRGRGTEAFF
cdr3_nt: TGCAGTGCTAGTTATCGTCGGGGTAGGGGCACTGAAGCTTTCTTT

clone_size: few
d_call: TRBD2
v_call: TRBV7-9
j_call: TRBJ2-5
cdr3_aa: CASSSDLRERETQYF
cdr3_nt: TGTGCCAGCAGCTCGGATTTGCGGGAGCGGGAGACCCAGTACTTC

clone_size: .
d_call: .
v_call: TRBV25-1
j_call: TRBJ2-7
cdr3_aa: CASSDVGGHTYEQYF
cdr3_nt: TGTGCCAGCAGTGACGTTGGCGGGCATACCTACGAGCAGTACTTC

clone_size: few
d_call: TRBD1
v_call: TRBV5-1
j_call: TRBJ2-1
cdr3_aa: CASSFGTGVLDKEQFF
cdr3_nt: TGCGCCAGCAGCTTCGGGACAGGGGTTTTAGACAAGGAGCAGTTCTTC

clone_size: .
d_call: .
v_call: TRBV18
j_call: TRBJ1-1
cdr3_aa: CASSQIDNTEAFF
cdr3_nt: TGTGCCAGCTCCCAAATAGACAACACTGAAGCTTTCTTT

clone_size: few
d_call: .
v_call: TRBV2
j_call: TRBJ2-1
cdr3_aa: CASSEERAYNEQFF
cdr3_nt: TGTGCCAGCAGTGAAGAGCGAGCCTACAATGAGCAGTTCTTC

clone_size: many
d_call: .
v_call: TRBV10-3
j_call: TRBJ1-1
cdr3_aa: CAISESSGGVGGEAFF
cdr3_nt: TGTGCCATCAGTGAGTCCAGTGGGGGGGTTGGTGGCGAAGCTTTCTTT

clone_size: few
d_call: TRBD1
v_call: TRBV24-1
j_call: TRBJ2-1
cdr3_aa: CATSVRQGGYEQFF
cdr3_nt: TGTGCCACCAGTGTGAGACAGGGGGGTTATGAGCAGTTCTTC

clone_size: .
d_call: .
v_call: TRBV12-3/TRBV12-4
j_call: TRBJ2-1
cdr3_aa: CASSLDRWSSYNEQFF
cdr3_nt: TGTGCCAGCAGTTTAGACAGGTGGAGCTCCTACAATGAGCAGTTCTTC

clone_size: .
d_call: TRBD2
v_call: TRBV20-1
j_call: TRBJ2-3
cdr3_aa: CSAYGRSTDTQYF
cdr3_nt: TGCAGTGCTTACGGGAGGTCGACAGATACGCAGTATTTT

clone_size: many
d_call: TRBD2
v_call: TRBV7-9
j_call: TRBJ2-7
cdr3_aa: CASSVRGGSYEQYF
cdr3_nt: TGTGCCAGCAGCGTCCGGGGGGGTTCCTACGAGCAGTACTTC

clone_size: few
d_call: .
v_call: TRBV6-1
j_call: TRBJ2-2
cdr3_aa: CASSPVMRGRTGELFF
cdr3_nt: TGTGCCAGCAGTCCCGTTATGCGGGGGCGGACCGGGGAGCTGTTTTTT

clone_size: .
d_call: .
v_call: TRBV4-2
j_call: TRBJ2-1
cdr3_aa: CASSPGALDEQFF
cdr3_nt: TGTGCCAGCAGCCCCGGGGCTTTGGATGAGCAGTTCTTC

clone_size: many
d_call: .
v_call: TRBV10-3
j_call: TRBJ2-7
cdr3_aa: CAISESKGGLMDEQYF
cdr3_nt: TGTGCCATCAGTGAGTCGAAAGGGGGTCTAATGGACGAGCAGTACTTC

clone_size: .
d_call: TRBD2
v_call: TRBV3-1
j_call: TRBJ2-1
cdr3_aa: CASSQLGLAGGIPYNEQFF
cdr3_nt: TGTGCCAGCAGCCAGCTGGGACTAGCGGGAGGAATACCCTACAATGAGCAGTTCTTC

clone_size: few
d_call: TRBD1
v_call: TRBV3-1
j_call: TRBJ2-1
cdr3_aa: CASSFDRVAEQFF
cdr3_nt: TGTGCCAGCAGCTTCGACAGGGTTGCTGAGCAGTTCTTC

clone_size: .
d_call: .
v_call: TRBV12-3/TRBV12-4
j_call: TRBJ2-7
cdr3_aa: CASTFGGHLNEQYF
cdr3_nt: TGTGCCAGCACCTTTGGGGGACATCTTAACGAGCAGTACTTC

clone_size: .
d_call: .
v_call: TRBV3-1
j_call: TRBJ1-1
cdr3_aa: CASSQISGNTEAFF
cdr3_nt: TGTGCCAGCAGCCAAATATCTGGGAACACTGAAGCTTTCTTT

clone_size: .
d_call: TRBD1
v_call: TRBV9
j_call: TRBJ1-1
cdr3_aa: CASSSDRGLDEAFF
cdr3_nt: TGTGCCAGCAGCTCAGACAGGGGGCTAGATGAAGCTTTCTTT

clone_size: .
d_call: .
v_call: TRBV28
j_call: TRBJ2-1
cdr3_aa: CASSPRGGQFF
cdr3_nt: TGTGCCAGCAGTCCCCGCGGTGGGCAGTTCTTC